Presented here are 24 T cell receptor beta chains from one specimen sequenced in a study of cytomegalovirus exposure and HLA in healthy donors. PCR was performed using 60 Vbeta and 13 Jbeta primers. Data came from immunoSEQ multiplex PCR; TCRdb stores just in-frame clones and leaves some out. Here the sample spans around 63,000 clones, approximately 79% being singletons. The sample taken for sequencing was PBMCs. These receptors all stem from a woman aged 25 to 45 in good health and CMV-seronegative.

V gene TRBV6-5 combines with J gene TRBJ1-5; D perhaps matches TRBD1 (6 bases). CDR1 and CDR2 (germline): MNHEY, SVGAGI. V shed 5 bases and J shed 6 bases, with 14 bases lying between them. The CDR3 spans 14 residues. The chain's CDR3 is CASSPRGRGQPQHF. For the CDR3, the DNA is TGTGCCAGCAGTCCCAGGGGACGGGGTCAGCCCCAGCATTTT.

The V and J genes are TRBV7-2 and TRBJ2-7; 7 bases are shared with TRBD2. The CDR3 runs to 15 residues. The V and J ends lost 5 bases and 2 bases, in that order; junction bases with no gene match: 9. Germline assignment: CDR1 SGHTA and CDR2 FQGNSA. The CDR3, as DNA: TGTGCCAGCAGCCCCTGGTGGGGGGGAACCTACGAGCAGTACTTC. Residues: CASSPWWGGTYEQYF.

A few counts support this clone. The genes are TRBV7-2 and TRBJ1-5; TRBD1 agrees at 7 bases. The CDR3 runs to 14 residues. V shed 5 bases and J 1 base; nucleotides not matched to a gene: 2. Germline CDR1 SGHTA, CDR2 FQGNSA. The CDR3 sequence is CASSRDSSNQPQHF. The CDR3 DNA is TGTGCCAGCAGCCGGGACAGCAGCAATCAGCCCCAGCATTTT.

The rearrangement joins TRBV19 to TRBJ1-5; 8 bases fit TRBD1. Trimming took 5 bases from V and 4 from J; bases not matched to a gene: 7. Looked up from germline, CDR1 is LNHDA and CDR2 is SQIVND (reference sequence). The CDR3 consists of 15 residues. CDR3 nucleotide sequence: TGTGCCAGTAGTCGAGGGCAGGGGGCAAATCAGCCCCAGCATTTT. It yields the protein CASSRGQGANQPQHF.

The chain uses TRBV27 and TRBJ1-2; D not resolved. This CDR3 region has 12 residues. V was clipped by 5 bases and J by 4 bases, with 8 bases between them. Germline lookup yields CDR1 MNHEY and CDR2 SMNVEV (reference sequence). The CDR3 nucleotides are TGTGCCAGCAGTACATCAGGCTATGGCTACACCTTC. It translates to CASSTSGYGYTF.

V is TRBV19 and J is TRBJ1-2; D remains unclear. Germline V lookup: CDR1 LNHDA, CDR2 SQIVND (reference sequence). The CDR3 is made up of 14 amino acids. Trimming cost V 2 bases and J 0 bases, with 7 bases left between them. Here the CDR3 reads CASSIFPSNYGYTF. The CDR3 bases are TGTGCCAGTAGTATATTCCCCTCTAACTATGGCTACACCTTC.

Comment on this clone: Germline and junction disagree at one end, which may indicate a read error. The rearrangement joins TRBV7-9 to TRBJ1-1, with 9 bases fitting TRBD1. Germline loops: CDR1 SEHNR, CDR2 FQNEAQ (reference sequence). This CDR3 is built from 16 residues. CDR3: CSSSRRTGEGDTEAFF. DNA for the CDR3: TGTTCCAGCAGCCGACGGACAGGGGAGGGGGACACTGAAGCTTTCTTT.

The chain couples TRBV7-2 to TRBJ2-6; TRBD2 matches at 9 bases. The CDR3 has 18 residues. The junction had 7 bases not matched to a gene; V was cut back by 4 bases and J by 0 bases. CDR1 is SGHTA, CDR2 FQGNSA, per germline. Here the CDR3 DNA reads TGTGCCAGCAGCTACGGGGTAGCGGGAGTCTCTGGGGCCAACGTCCTGACTTTC. Amino acid sequence: CASSYGVAGVSGANVLTF. The variable domain in full, completed from reference TRBV7-2 and TRBJ2-6, reads GAGVSQSPSNKVTEKGKDVELRCDPISGHTALYWYRQSLGQGLEFLIYFQGNSAPDKSGLPSDRFSAERTGGSVSTLTIQRTQQEDSAVYLCASSYGVAGVSGANVLTFGAGSRLTVL.

Only one count was recorded for this clone. For the CDR3, the DNA is TGTGCCAGTAGTAAAGGGGATTGGGCGAGTGGAGGCTACACCTTC. Translating it yields CASSKGDWASGGYTF. The chain carries TRBV19 and TRBJ1-2; TRBD1 is a possible D gene (5 bases). CDR3 length: 15 residues. Germline CDR1 LNHDA, CDR2 SQIVND (reference sequence). V was trimmed by 4 bases and J by 8 bases, leaving 20 bases between them. Full variable domain (remainder filled in from reference TRBV19 and TRBJ1-2): DGGITQSPKYLFRKEGQNVTLSCEQNLNHDAMYWYRQDPGQGLRLIYYSQIVNDFQKGDIAEGYSVSREKKESFPLTVTSAQKNPTAFYLCASSKGDWASGGYTFGSGTRLTVV.

The V and J genes are TRBV27 and TRBJ2-5, with TRBD2 matching over 12 bases. Germline lookup yields CDR1 MNHEY and CDR2 SMNVEV (reference sequence). The CDR3 runs 16 residues. V lost 6 bases, J lost 13 bases, and 18 bases stayed unmatched. CDR3 nucleotides: TGTGCCAGCAGCCTGACTAGCGGGGGACCCATTTATAATCGGTACTTC. This codes for CASSLTSGGPIYNRYF.

The chain uses TRBV9 and TRBJ2-3; TRBD2 aligns across 8 bases. Per germline, CDR1 SGDLS and CDR2 YYNGEE. V was clipped by 2 bases and J by 3 bases; unmatched bases: 5. The CDR3 sequence is 15 residues long. DNA of the CDR3: TGTGCCAGCAGCGTGGTTAGCGGGGTTACAGATACGCAGTATTTT. Translated: CASSVVSGVTDTQYF.

This sequence joins TRBV5-1 and TRBJ2-3; 16 bases match TRBD2. The CDR3 sequence is 19 residues long. The J segment lost 1 base and the V segment lost 0 bases, leaving 5 bases of the junction unmatched. Germline-derived CDR1 and CDR2 are SGHRS and YFSETQ. The CDR3, as DNA: TGCGCCAGCAGCTTGGCTGGGACTAGCGGGGGGGCGGGCACAGATACGCAGTATTTT. Protein product: CASSLAGTSGGAGTDTQYF. The full variable domain, rest sourced from reference TRBV5-1 and TRBJ2-3, is KAGVTQTPRYLIKTRGQQVTLSCSPISGHRSVSWYQQTPGQGLQFLFEYFSETQRNKGNFPGRFSGRQFSNSRSEMNVSTLELGDSALYLCASSLAGTSGGAGTDTQYFGPGTRLTVL.

The V call is TRBV11-2, the J call TRBJ2-3, with D perhaps TRBD2 (5 bases). The germline CDR1 and CDR2 sequences are SGHAT and FQNNGV. V dropped 1 base and J dropped 2 bases, with 7 bases sitting between them. The CDR3 runs 14 residues. CDR3 coding DNA: TGTGCCAGCAGCTTAGGCGGACTCACAGATACGCAGTATTTT. It codes for CASSLGGLTDTQYF.

The chain employs TRBV18 and TRBJ1-6, with unresolved D. This CDR3 has 16 amino acids. Germline V gives CDR1 KGHSH, CDR2 LQKENI. The V gene lost 2 bases and the J gene lost 0 bases, with 8 bases spanning the gap. CDR3 loop: CASSPSTSSYNSPLHF. CDR3 nucleotides: TGTGCCAGCTCACCATCGACTAGCTCCTATAATTCACCCCTCCACTTT.

The CDR3 here is CASSLESYNSPLHF. Written as DNA, the CDR3 is TGTGCCAGCAGCTTGGAGAGTTATAATTCACCCCTCCACTTT. The genes are TRBV5-4 and TRBJ1-6; D gene uncertain. V was clipped by 0 bases and J by 4 bases, with 5 bases between them. Per the germline V gene, CDR1 is SGHNT and CDR2 is YYREEE (reference sequence). The length of the CDR3 is 14 residues.

The chain combines TRBV4-3 with TRBJ1-1, with 9 bases aligning to TRBD1. Trimming removed 1 base from V and 1 base from J; junction bases left unmatched: 4. The CDR3 runs 16 residues. Germline V gene sequence: CDR1 LGHNA, CDR2 YSLEER. CDR3 region: CASSQGTGEKNTEAFF. In nucleotides, the CDR3 is TGCGCCAGCAGCCAAGGGACAGGGGAAAAGAACACTGAAGCTTTCTTT.

The sample holds a few counts of this clone. J is TRBJ2-1 and V is TRBV4-3; 9 bases match TRBD2. Germline V lookup: CDR1 LGHNA, CDR2 YSLEER. V dropped 0 bases and J dropped 4; count of bases not matched to a gene: 4. CDR3 length: 16 amino acids. The CDR3 nucleotides read TGCGCCAGCAGCCAAGAAGGGGCGGGGGGGTACAATGAGCAGTTCTTC. Residues: CASSQEGAGGYNEQFF.

This CDR3 reads CASSRGQGGYEQYV. The CDR3 coding sequence is TGTGCCAGCAGCCGGGGACAGGGGGGCTACGAGCAGTACGTC. The chain uses TRBV6-4 and TRBJ2-7; 11 bases map to TRBD1. The length of the CDR3 is 14 residues. CDR1 is MRHNA, CDR2 SNTAGT, per germline. After removal of 6 bases from V and 3 bases from J, the junction contained 4 bases not matched to a gene.

The chain recombines TRBV30 with TRBJ1-1, with D unclear. CDR3 length: 12 residues. Deletions cut 1 base from V and 2 bases from J, with 5 bases between. The germline gives CDR1 GTSNPN, CDR2 SVGIG (reference sequence). In DNA form, the CDR3 reads TGTGCCTGGAGTGGACTAAACACTGAAGCTTTCTTT. The encoded protein is CAWSGLNTEAFF.

A few counts support this clone. The chain employs TRBV19 and TRBJ1-4; 12 bases line up with TRBD1. In germline, CDR1 is LNHDA, CDR2 SQIVND (reference sequence). V trimming: 2 bases; J trimming: 2 bases; junction bases outside the gene matches: 9. The CDR3 runs to 19 residues. CDR3 in DNA: TGTGCCAGTAGTATAACGAGGGACAGGGGGCATAGTACTAATGAAAAACTGTTTTTT. Translating gives CASSITRDRGHSTNEKLFF.

The genes are TRBV30 and TRBJ2-1; 10 bases line up with TRBD2. This CDR3 comprises 16 residues. Germline values: CDR1 GTSNPN, CDR2 SVGIG (reference sequence). Unmatched junction bases numbered 12, after V lost 4 bases and J lost 6 bases. The CDR3 DNA follows: TGTGCCTGGACCAAGGGCCTAGCGGGAGCGGGCAATGAGCAGTTCTTC. Encoded protein: CAWTKGLAGAGNEQFF.

This sequence joins TRBV14 and TRBJ1-6; D gene uncertain. Germline-derived CDR1 and CDR2 are SGHDN and FVKESK. V was trimmed by 4 bases and J by 6 bases, leaving 7 bases between them. This CDR3 has 13 residues. This CDR3 is CASSLHGNSPLHF. In DNA, the CDR3 is TGTGCCAGCAGCCTTCACGGTAATTCACCCCTCCACTTT.

The V call is TRBV6-4, the J call TRBJ1-5, with D tentatively TRBD1 (5 bases). Per germline, CDR1 MRHNA and CDR2 SNTAGT. V lost 0 bases to trimming and J lost 7 bases, with 13 bases between them. CDR3 size: 15 residues. The CDR3 is CASSDSGRVEQPQHF. CDR3 nucleotides: TGTGCCAGCAGTGACTCAGGCAGGGTGGAACAGCCCCAGCATTTT.

The rearrangement joins TRBV6-4 to TRBJ2-1; TRBD2 matches 14 bases. This CDR3 contains 18 residues. The V segment lost 3 bases and the J segment 2 bases; nucleotides outside the gene matches: 6. Germline-derived CDR1 and CDR2 are MRHNA and SNTAGT. For the CDR3, the DNA is TGTGCCAGCAGTGATGCCGGGACTAGCGGGGGTCCCTACAATGAGCAGTTCTTC. Residues: CASSDAGTSGGPYNEQFF.